This T cell receptor (beta chain) appears in the sequencing data of a study of technical replicates of blood from a few donors. The CDR3 spans 11 residues. The V end lost 8 bases, the J end lost 10 bases, and 11 bases lay between the germline ends. Germline V gives CDR1 LNHDA, CDR2 SQIVND (reference sequence). TCRdb keeps only in-frame clones here, not all; method: immunoSEQ multiplex PCR. The data contain approximately 81,000 clones, 96% of them singletons. The sequence was collected from a human donor in good health. The sample was T cells isolated from PBMCs. The J gene is TRBJ1-4, the V gene TRBV19; D is perhaps TRBD1 (5 bases). Here the CDR3 DNA reads TGTGCCAGTTTCAGGGTAGGAAAACTGTTTTTT. It codes for CASFRVGKLFF.